What follows are 8 T cell receptor beta chains derived from one specimen sequenced in a study of shared clonotypes between healthy human individuals. Generated by immunoSEQ multiplex PCR, the TCRdb table keeps only in-frame clones and is missing some. The table lists roughly 2,000,000 clones, around 93% of them singletons. Naive CD8 cells were CD45RO-negative, positively selected for CCR7, excluding terminally differentiated effector memory CD45RA+ cells. The sample comprised naive CD8+ T cells from PBMCs. The receptors shown here come from a man in his late teens or twenties in good health. Some clones in this sample may be carry-over from other donors' samples.

J is TRBJ2-3 and V is TRBV28; D unresolved. The CDR3 is made up of 15 amino acids. The V gene lost 3 bases and the J gene lost 2 bases, with 12 bases spanning the gap. Germline lookup yields CDR1 MDHEN and CDR2 SYDVKM. Here the CDR3 reads CASSLVQENTDTQYF. The CDR3 bases are TGTGCCAGCAGTTTGGTCCAGGAAAACACAGATACGCAGTATTTT.

The V gene is TRBV4-1, the J gene TRBJ2-7; D is perhaps TRBD2 (7 bases). The CDR3 is 14 residues long. V dropped 2 bases and J dropped 5 bases, with 13 bases sitting between them. The germline V gene encodes CDR1 MGHRA and CDR2 YSYEKL. The CDR3 DNA sequence: TGCGCCAGCAGCCAACTTGTAGGGGGGGACGAGCAGTACTTC. It codes for CASSQLVGGDEQYF.

The chain carries TRBV9 and TRBJ2-5; 7 bases fit TRBD2. Per the germline V gene, CDR1 is SGDLS and CDR2 is YYNGEE. Trimming took 8 bases from V and 3 from J; bases not matched to a gene: 10. CDR3 size: 14 residues. In DNA, the CDR3 is TGTGCCAGTAACTACTGGGGGAGGGAAGAGACCCAGTACTTC. This gives the protein CASNYWGREETQYF.

The chain recombines TRBV18 with TRBJ2-1; 9 nucleotides agree with TRBD1. J was trimmed by 3 bases and V by 5 bases; bases with no gene match: 2. The CDR3 contains 14 residues. The germline V gene has CDR1 KGHSH and CDR2 LQKENI. This CDR3 reads CASSWDRVYNEQFF. CDR3 DNA: TGTGCCAGCTCATGGGACAGGGTCTACAATGAGCAGTTCTTC.

The rearrangement uses TRBV29-1 and TRBJ2-5, with TRBD1 identical over 8 bases. V was pared by 7 bases and J by 5 bases, with 9 bases of the junction left unmatched. Looked up from germline, CDR1 is SQVTM and CDR2 is ANQGSEA. The CDR3 runs to 13 residues. This CDR3 is CSARTGRRETQYF. In DNA form, the CDR3 reads TGCAGCGCTCGGACAGGGCGGCGGGAGACCCAGTACTTC.

J is TRBJ2-2 and V is TRBV7-6; D ambiguous. Per the germline V gene, CDR1 is SGHVS and CDR2 is FNYEAQ. CDR3 length: 13 amino acids. The V gene lost 4 bases and the J gene lost 10 bases, with 13 bases spanning the gap. This CDR3 is CASSSPLLKELFF. The DNA for the CDR3 is TGTGCCAGCAGCTCCCCCTTGTTGAAGGAGCTGTTTTTT.

The chain combines TRBV2 with TRBJ1-3; D is uncertain. Trimming removed 7 bases at V and 0 bases at J, with 7 bases between. Germline loops: CDR1 SNHLY, CDR2 FYNNEI. This CDR3 has 13 residues. CDR3 nucleotides: TGTGCCAGCATAAGTAGCTCTGGAAACACCATATATTTT. Translated, it gives CASISSSGNTIYF.

The V and J genes are TRBV10-2 and TRBJ2-6; 7 bases are shared with TRBD1. V gave up 6 bases and J gave up 0 bases; unmatched junction bases: 8. Germline V gives CDR1 WSHSY, CDR2 SAAADI. The CDR3 runs to 17 residues. CDR3 bases: TGCGCCAGCAGATGGGGGACAGCGACCTCTGGGGCCAACGTCCTGACTTTC. It yields the protein CASRWGTATSGANVLTF.